The 18 T cell receptor beta chains reported below all come from one sample, sequenced in a study of blood T cell repertoires in COVID-19. Libraries were prepared by immunoSEQ multiplex PCR; TCRdb keeps only in-frame clonotypes and omits some of them. The repertoire holds over 150,000 clones, with more than 75% as singletons. Sequenced sample: peripheral blood. Receptors were obtained from a woman in her 70s with COVID-19, enrolled during active disease.

This clone appeared a single time. Other nucleotide sequences in the sample specify the same CDR3. This CDR3 is CASSESGYEQYF. CDR3 nucleotides: TGTGCCAGCAGTGAATCGGGTTACGAGCAGTACTTC. V gene TRBV2 combines with J gene TRBJ2-7; D unresolved. Looked up from germline, CDR1 is SNHLY and CDR2 is FYNNEI. This CDR3 region has 12 residues. Trimming left V 2 bases short and J 4 bases short, with 6 bases between.

CDR3 amino acids: CASSVTSGLYNEQFF. In DNA, the CDR3 is TGTGCCAGCAGCGTAACCAGCGGGCTCTACAATGAGCAGTTCTTC. The V gene is TRBV9, the J gene TRBJ2-1, with TRBD2 as a possible D gene (6 bases). The CDR3 is made up of 15 amino acids. Germline lookup yields CDR1 SGDLS and CDR2 YYNGEE. V lost 1 base to trimming and J lost 3 bases, with 11 bases between them.

This rearrangement joins TRBV6-5 to TRBJ1-4; the match to TRBD1 covers 7 bases. The CDR3 covers 13 residues. The ends lost 9 bases at V and 3 bases at J; junction bases unmatched: 4. In germline, CDR1 is MNHEY, CDR2 SVGAGI. CDR3 nucleotides: TGTGCCAGTAGGGGGCTAGCTAATGAAAAACTGTTTTTT. Translating gives CASRGLANEKLFF.

J is TRBJ2-1 and V is TRBV11-3; possibly TRBD2 for D (5 bases). The V gene lost 1 base and the J gene lost 4 bases, with 17 bases spanning the gap. Per germline, CDR1 SGHNT and CDR2 YENEEA. This CDR3 has 17 residues. The CDR3 DNA reads TGTGCCAGCAGCTTAGTCCAACTAGTCCCCCCATACAATGAGCAGTTCTTC. Protein product: CASSLVQLVPPYNEQFF.

The chain links TRBV12-3 or TRBV12-4 to TRBJ1-1; D perhaps matches TRBD1 (5 bases). Trimming shortened V by 4 bases and J by 8 bases, and 14 bases separated the two germline ends. CDR3 length: 13 amino acids. CDR3 sequence reads: CASSSPGSPEAFF. The CDR3 DNA sequence: TGTGCCAGCAGTTCCCCAGGGTCTCCCGAAGCTTTCTTT.

The rearrangement uses TRBV29-1 and TRBJ1-4; 9 nucleotides line up with TRBD1. Germline V CDR1 and CDR2: SQVTM, ANQGSEA. This CDR3 spans 12 amino acids. V gave up 7 bases and J gave up 8 bases; unmatched junction bases: 5. The CDR3 spells CSAEDRGEKLFF. The CDR3 DNA is TGCAGCGCTGAGGACAGGGGAGAAAAACTGTTTTTT. The full variable domain, its missing parts supplied by reference TRBV29-1 and TRBJ1-4, is SAVISQKPSRDICQRGTSLTIQCQVDSQVTMMFWYRQQPGQSLTLIATANQGSEATYESGFVIDKFPISRPNLTFSTLTVSNMSPEDSSIYLCSAEDRGEKLFFGSGTQLSVL.

The chain links TRBV3-1 (or the pseudogene TRBV3-2) to TRBJ2-1, with TRBD2 matching over 10 bases. CDR1 is LGHDT and CDR2 is YNNKEL in the germline V gene (reference sequence). V lost 1 base to trimming and J lost 2 bases; unmatched junction nucleotides: 2. This CDR3 has 16 residues. The CDR3 protein is CASSQGTSGTYNEQFF. The CDR3 DNA follows: TGTGCCAGCAGCCAAGGGACTAGCGGCACCTACAATGAGCAGTTCTTC.

The CDR3 nucleotides are TGTGCCAGCAGTCTTCCGGGACAGGGGGCGTACGGTGAGCAGTTCTTC. As protein: CASSLPGQGAYGEQFF. The gene calls are TRBV28 and TRBJ2-1; TRBD1 agrees at 12 bases. Per the germline V gene, CDR1 is MDHEN and CDR2 is SYDVKM. The CDR3 runs to 16 residues. With V trimmed by 5 bases and J by 9 bases, 11 bases remained unmatched.

The chain couples TRBV14 to TRBJ2-7, with D hard to call. Trimming left V 2 bases short and J 0 bases short, with 11 bases between. CDR3 length: 15 amino acids. In germline, CDR1 is SGHDN, CDR2 FVKESK. CDR3 residues: CASSQPRENSYEQYF. The CDR3 DNA sequence: TGTGCCAGCAGCCAACCTAGAGAGAACTCCTACGAGCAGTACTTC.

The gene calls are TRBV4-3 and TRBJ1-2, with D uncertain. CDR3 length: 16 residues. Germline CDR1 and CDR2: LGHNA and YSLEER. The germline V and J ends were trimmed by 0 bases and 3 bases, with 14 bases remaining between them. The CDR3 loop is CASSQDSGVEYYGYTF. The CDR3 coding sequence is TGCGCCAGCAGCCAAGATTCCGGGGTCGAGTACTATGGCTACACCTTC.

The CDR3 region has the DNA TGTGCCAGCAGCCAACGCCCCGGGACTAGCGGTACAGATACGCAGTATTTT. Translating gives CASSQRPGTSGTDTQYF. This chain connects TRBV4-2 to TRBJ2-3; 11 bases agree with TRBD2. The V gene's germline CDR1 is LGHNA and CDR2 YNFKEQ. This CDR3 region has 17 residues. The trim removed 2 bases at V and 3 bases at J, leaving 7 bases unmatched.

J is TRBJ1-6 and V is TRBV6-1, with D uncertain. This CDR3 contains 17 residues. Germline V gene data show CDR1 as MNHNS and CDR2 as SASEGT. Trimming stripped 0 bases from V and 4 bases from J, with 13 bases between. The CDR3 region has the DNA TGTGCCAGCAGTGAAGCTTTTCTGGCTGATTATAATTCACCCCTCCACTTT. Protein product: CASSEAFLADYNSPLHF.

This chain joins TRBV28 and TRBJ2-4; TRBD1 matches at 11 bases. With V trimmed by 3 bases and J by 6 bases, 10 bases remained unmatched. Germline V gene data show CDR1 as MDHEN and CDR2 as SYDVKM. This CDR3 has 17 amino acids. The CDR3 sequence is CASSFGGTGGRGNIQYF. The DNA for the CDR3 is TGTGCCAGCAGTTTTGGCGGGACAGGGGGACGAGGAAACATTCAGTACTTC.

This clone has just one count. The rearrangement uses TRBV2 and TRBJ2-2; TRBD2 aligns across 7 bases. In germline, CDR1 is SNHLY, CDR2 FYNNEI. Unmatched junction bases numbered 12, after V lost 6 bases and J lost 5 bases. This CDR3 spans 16 amino acids. The CDR3 DNA reads as TGTGCCAGCAGAGTCCGTTCGGGGGGAAGGACCGGGGAGCTGTTTTTT. This translates into CASRVRSGGRTGELFF.

CDR3 in amino acids: CATQDRVTEAFF. The CDR3 nucleotides read TGTGCCACCCAAGACAGAGTCACTGAAGCTTTCTTT. The rearrangement joins TRBV6-5 to TRBJ1-1; possibly TRBD1 for D (5 bases). CDR1 is MNHEY and CDR2 is SVGAGI in the germline V gene. The CDR3 is 12 amino acids. V lost 10 bases, J lost 4 bases, and 13 bases lay in between.

The CDR3: CASSDPSGPSGYEQYF. CDR3 DNA: TGTGCCAGCAGTGACCCCAGTGGCCCCTCGGGCTACGAGCAGTACTTC. This chain uses TRBV28 with TRBJ2-7, with D hard to call. The CDR3 runs to 16 residues. The germline V gene has CDR1 MDHEN and CDR2 SYDVKM. V lost 5 bases to trimming and J lost 3 bases, with 20 bases between them.

The chain employs TRBV27 and TRBJ2-7; 10 bases match TRBD1. The J segment lost 4 bases and the V segment lost 4 bases, leaving 7 bases of the junction unmatched. Germline assignment: CDR1 MNHEY and CDR2 SMNVEV (reference sequence). The CDR3 sequence is 15 residues long. CDR3 nucleotides: TGTGCCAGCAGTTCGTATGGGACAGGGGTTTACGAGCAGTACTTC. It encodes CASSSYGTGVYEQYF.

The chain employs TRBV28 and TRBJ2-5, with D tentatively TRBD1 (6 bases). V gave up 4 bases and J gave up 5 bases, with 29 bases separating them. Germline assignment: CDR1 MDHEN and CDR2 SYDVKM. This CDR3 has 19 amino acids. CDR3 protein: CASSSPLGDTLIARETQYF. The CDR3 bases are TGTGCCAGCAGTTCACCCTTGGGGGACACCTTAATCGCTAGGGAGACCCAGTACTTC.